What follows describes a single T cell receptor beta chain. The antigen is undetermined. The record originates from a study of T cell responses to AZD1222 COVID-19 vaccine. Findings and limits, study-wide: As reported, nearly half of all spike-specific TCRs target variant regions that are unmutated. Donor demographics were predominantly white British with a female majority; clonal diversity may be underestimated.

The CDR3 is made up of 17 amino acids. V was clipped by 4 bases and J by 0 bases, with 20 bases between them. Germline V gene data show CDR1 as SGHRS and CDR2 as YFSETQ. Clones were sequenced by immunoSEQ multiplex PCR, and TCRdb holds only the in-frame ones, with some missing. The table includes about 150,000 clones, 80% to 95% detected once. V usage is TRBV5-1 and J usage is TRBJ2-7; D is ambiguous. This sequence originates from an adult who received the AZD1222 COVID-19 vaccine. The sample in question was peripheral blood, obtained 28 days after the second AZD1222 dose. The DNA of the CDR3 is TGCGCCAGCAGCGCGGCGCTATCCCCCGAAAGCTCCTACGAGCAGTACTTC. Its protein is CASSAALSPESSYEQYF.